This entry is about one T cell receptor (beta chain). Its specific antigen is unknown. No much larger clone exists at a distance of one base, and base qualities are not known. CDR1 KGHSH and CDR2 LQKENI were looked up in the germline V gene. The CDR3 spans 15 residues, from the cysteine through the phenylalanine. The kept DNA is CDR3 alone, 45 bases in frame from the first base. Germline trimming amounts to 6 bases on V and 0 bases on J, with 6 as the count of junction bases outside the gene matches. This specimen comes from a study of cytomegalovirus exposure and HLA in healthy donors (dated by TCRdb to about 2017). With respect to the entire study: The roughly 700 repertoires of the first cohort and the 110 or so validation repertoires were produced on the same platform, according to a later analysis. The study aimed to test whether signatures of past pathogen exposure could be identified by cataloging public T cell receptors. Along with the 666-subject first cohort, a separate validation cohort of over 90 different subjects was used. To predict cytomegalovirus infection status, the study brought together high-throughput TCR immunosequencing, statistical association of individual TCRs with disease status, and machine learning. The paper as a whole reports these results and caveats: A few of the identified cytomegalovirus-associated TCR beta chains were confirmed in vitro to be specific for cytomegalovirus antigens. A later analysis had no HLA typing for the validation cohort, so co-occurrence there was scored across all 120 or so repertoires. According to the authors, the approach could potentially be generalized to other disease states and immunological phenotypes. Most TCR sequences were seen in very few donors, while some public TCRs were found in many individuals. In a later analysis, TCRs clustered in the first cohort were found to also tend to co-occur in the roughly 120 validation repertoires, with roughly 93% of cluster scores above 0. In the study, 164 TCR beta chains were listed as associated with cytomegalovirus. The classifier was reported to diagnose cytomegalovirus status with high specificity and sensitivity in both the original cohort and the validation cohort.

The library was generated by the immunoSEQ multiplex PCR assay. The study's processing was this. A statistical classification framework was built for diagnosing cytomegalovirus status from the catalog of TCR beta chain sequences. In TCRdb, the immuneACCESS table is reduced to in-frame sequences with V and J assigned. These tables do not hold every clone; where another copy was compared, an unresolved V gene accounts for under half, and the others remain unexplained. V and J calls and clone size are as listed in that table; D and trimming were resolved from the DNA. This sample is represented by some 120,000 clones; roughly nine tenths of them were singletons. Together, the top ten hold 2% to 2.5% of the sample. Donors formed part of the validation cohort, which comprised some 120 subjects and was distinct from the first cohort of some 700 subjects.

The chain is assembled from TRBV18 and TRBJ1-2; TRBD1 fits 8 bases in the junction. Sequenced material: PBMCs. The clonotype was recovered from a young woman in good health and CMV-seronegative. The CDR3 is CASSPGTGANYGYTF. The bases read TGTGCCAGCTCCCCCGGGACAGGAGCTAACTATGGCTACACCTTC.